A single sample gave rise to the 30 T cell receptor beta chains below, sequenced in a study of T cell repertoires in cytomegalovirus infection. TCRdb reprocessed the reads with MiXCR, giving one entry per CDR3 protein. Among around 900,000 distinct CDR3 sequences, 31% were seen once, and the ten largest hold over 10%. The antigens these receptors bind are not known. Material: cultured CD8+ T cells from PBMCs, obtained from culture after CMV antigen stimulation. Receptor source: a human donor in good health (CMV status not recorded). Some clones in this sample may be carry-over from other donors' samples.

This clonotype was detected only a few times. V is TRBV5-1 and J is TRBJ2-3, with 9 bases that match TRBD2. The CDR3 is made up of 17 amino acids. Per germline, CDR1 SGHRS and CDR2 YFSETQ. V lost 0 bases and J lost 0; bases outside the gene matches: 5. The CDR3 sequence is CASSLAAAGGSTDTQYF. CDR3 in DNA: TGCGCCAGCAGCTTGGCGGCGGCGGGGGGGAGCACAGATACGCAGTATTTT.

CDR3 in amino acids: CASSSGTSAVPSYEQYF. The CDR3 DNA follows: TGTGCCAGCAGCTCCGGGACTAGCGCCGTTCCTTCCTACGAGCAGTACTTC. The chain joins TRBV7-9 to TRBJ2-7; 10 bases agree with TRBD2. V lost 4 bases, J lost 1 base, and 10 bases stayed unmatched. Looked up from germline, CDR1 is SEHNR and CDR2 is FQNEAQ (reference sequence). CDR3 size: 17 residues.

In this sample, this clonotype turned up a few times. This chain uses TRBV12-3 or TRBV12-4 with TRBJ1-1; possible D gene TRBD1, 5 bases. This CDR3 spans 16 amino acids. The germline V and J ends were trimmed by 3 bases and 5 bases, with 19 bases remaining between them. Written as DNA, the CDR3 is TGTGCCAGCAGTTTGTCTTCAGGCAGGGCAGGGACTGAAGCTTTCTTT. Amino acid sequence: CASSLSSGRAGTEAFF.

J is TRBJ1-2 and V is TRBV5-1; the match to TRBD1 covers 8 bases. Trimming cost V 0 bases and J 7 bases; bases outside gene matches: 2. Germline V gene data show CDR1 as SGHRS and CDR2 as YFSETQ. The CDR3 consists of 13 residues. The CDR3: CASSLETGVGYTF. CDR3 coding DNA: TGCGCCAGCAGCTTGGAGACAGGGGTTGGCTACACCTTC.

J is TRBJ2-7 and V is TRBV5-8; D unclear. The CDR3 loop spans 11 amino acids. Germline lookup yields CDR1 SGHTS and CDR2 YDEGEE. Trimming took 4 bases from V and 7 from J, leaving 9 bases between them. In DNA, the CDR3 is TGTGCCAGCAGCCCGGACGGAGAGCAGTACTTC. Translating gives CASSPDGEQYF.

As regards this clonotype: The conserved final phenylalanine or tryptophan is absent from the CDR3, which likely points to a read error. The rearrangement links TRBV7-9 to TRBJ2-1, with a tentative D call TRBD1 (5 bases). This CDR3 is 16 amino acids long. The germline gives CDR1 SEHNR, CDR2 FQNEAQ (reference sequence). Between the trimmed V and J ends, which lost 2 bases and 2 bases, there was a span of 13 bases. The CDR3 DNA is TGTGCCAGCAGCTTAAAGGACACCGAGGCCTACAATGAGCAGTTCTTA. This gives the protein CASSLKDTEAYNEQFL.

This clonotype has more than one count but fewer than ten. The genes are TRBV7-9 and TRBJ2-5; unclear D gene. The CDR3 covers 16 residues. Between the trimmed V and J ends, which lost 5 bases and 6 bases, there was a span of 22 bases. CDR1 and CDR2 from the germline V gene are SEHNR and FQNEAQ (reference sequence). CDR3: CASSKMYQPKGKTQYF. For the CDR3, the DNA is TGTGCCAGCAGCAAGATGTACCAACCGAAGGGAAAGACCCAGTACTTC.

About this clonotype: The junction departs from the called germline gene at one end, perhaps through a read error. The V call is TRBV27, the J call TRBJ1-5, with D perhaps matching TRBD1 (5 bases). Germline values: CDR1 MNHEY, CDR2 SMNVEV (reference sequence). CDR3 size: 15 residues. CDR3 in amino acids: CANSFSQGSNQPQHF. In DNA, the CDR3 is TGTGCCAACAGTTTCTCCCAGGGAAGCAATCAGCCCCAGCATTTT.

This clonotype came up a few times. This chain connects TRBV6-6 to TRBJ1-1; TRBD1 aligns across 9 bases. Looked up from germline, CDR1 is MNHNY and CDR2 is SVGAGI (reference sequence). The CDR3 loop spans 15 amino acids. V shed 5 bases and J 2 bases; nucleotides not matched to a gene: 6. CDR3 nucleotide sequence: TGTGCCAGCAGTCCCCTGGACAGGGGAAACACTGAAGCTTTCTTT. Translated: CASSPLDRGNTEAFF.

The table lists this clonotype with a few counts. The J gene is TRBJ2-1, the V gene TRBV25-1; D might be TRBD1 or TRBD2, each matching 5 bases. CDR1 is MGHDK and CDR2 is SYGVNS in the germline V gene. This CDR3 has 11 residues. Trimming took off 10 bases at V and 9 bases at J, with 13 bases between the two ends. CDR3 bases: TGTGCCACCAGGGTCGGGGTTGAGCAGTTCTTC. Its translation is CATRVGVEQFF.

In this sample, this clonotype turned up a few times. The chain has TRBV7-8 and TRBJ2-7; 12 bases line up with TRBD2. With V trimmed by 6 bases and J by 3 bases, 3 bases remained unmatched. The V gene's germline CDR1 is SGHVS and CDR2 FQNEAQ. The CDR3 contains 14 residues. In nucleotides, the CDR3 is TGTGCCAGCAGGGAGACTAGCGGGGGCTACGAGCAGTACTTC. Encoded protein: CASRETSGGYEQYF. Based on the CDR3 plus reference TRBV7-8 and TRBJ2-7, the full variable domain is GAGVSQSPRYKVAKRGQDVALRCDPISGHVSLFWYQQALGQGPEFLTYFQNEAQLDKSGLPSDRFFAERPEGSVSTLKIQRTQQEDSAVYLCASRETSGGYEQYFGPGTRLTVT.

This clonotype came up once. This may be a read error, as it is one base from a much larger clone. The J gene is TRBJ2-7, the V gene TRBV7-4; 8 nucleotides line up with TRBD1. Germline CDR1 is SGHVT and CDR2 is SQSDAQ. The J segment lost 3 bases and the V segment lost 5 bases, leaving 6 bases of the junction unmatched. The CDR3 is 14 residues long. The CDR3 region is CASSHTGQDYEQYF. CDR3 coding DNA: TGTGCCAGCAGCCACACGGGACAGGACTACGAGCAGTACTTC. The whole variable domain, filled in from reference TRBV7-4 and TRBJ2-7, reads GAGVSQSPRYKVAKRGRDVALRCDSISGHVTLYWYRQTLGQGSEVLTYSQSDAQRDKSGRPSGRFSAERPERSVSTLKIQRTEQGDSAVYLCASSHTGQDYEQYFGPGTRLTVT.

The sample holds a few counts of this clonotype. Here the CDR3 DNA reads TGCGCCAGCAGCCAAGATCGAAGTATTGGGGCGAACACCGGGGAGCTGTTTTTT. It yields the protein CASSQDRSIGANTGELFF. The chain joins TRBV4-3 to TRBJ2-2, with unresolved D. Germline CDR1 reads LGHNA; CDR2 reads YSLEER. V was cut by 0 bases and J by 0 bases, with 14 bases left in between. The CDR3 sequence is 18 residues long.

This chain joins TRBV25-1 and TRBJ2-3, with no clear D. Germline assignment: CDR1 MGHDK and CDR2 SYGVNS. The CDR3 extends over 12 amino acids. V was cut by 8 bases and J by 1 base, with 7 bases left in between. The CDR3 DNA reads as TGTGCCAGCGGCCAGGGCACAGATACGCAGTATTTT. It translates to CASGQGTDTQYF. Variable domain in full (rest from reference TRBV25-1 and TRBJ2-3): EADIYQTPRYLVIGTGKKITLECSQTMGHDKMYWYQQDPGMELHLIHYSYGVNSTEKGDLSSESTVSRIRTEHFPLTLESARPSHTSQYLCASGQGTDTQYFGPGTRLTVL.

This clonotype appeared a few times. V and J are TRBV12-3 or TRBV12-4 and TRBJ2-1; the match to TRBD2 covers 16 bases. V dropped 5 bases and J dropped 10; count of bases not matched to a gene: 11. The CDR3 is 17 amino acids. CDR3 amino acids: CASSQTHPGLAGGEQFF. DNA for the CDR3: TGTGCCAGCAGTCAAACCCACCCGGGACTAGCGGGGGGGGAGCAGTTCTTC.

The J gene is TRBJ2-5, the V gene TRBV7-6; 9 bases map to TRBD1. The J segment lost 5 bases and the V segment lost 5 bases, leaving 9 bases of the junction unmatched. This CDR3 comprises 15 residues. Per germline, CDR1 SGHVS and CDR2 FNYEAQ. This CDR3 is CASSTNRGRGETQYF. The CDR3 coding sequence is TGTGCCAGCAGCACAAACAGGGGGCGCGGGGAGACCCAGTACTTC.

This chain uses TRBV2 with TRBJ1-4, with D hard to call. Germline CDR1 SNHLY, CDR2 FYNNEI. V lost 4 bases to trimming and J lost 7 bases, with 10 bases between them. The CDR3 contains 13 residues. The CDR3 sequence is CASSGGIGEKLFF. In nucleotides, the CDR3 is TGTGCCAGCAGTGGTGGGATCGGTGAAAAACTGTTTTTT.

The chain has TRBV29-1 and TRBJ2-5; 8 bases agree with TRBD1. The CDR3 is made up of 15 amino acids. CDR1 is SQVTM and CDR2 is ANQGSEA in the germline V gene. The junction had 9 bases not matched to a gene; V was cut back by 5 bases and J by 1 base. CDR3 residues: CSVPGGWGAQETQYF. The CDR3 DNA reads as TGCAGCGTTCCAGGGGGCTGGGGGGCCCAAGAGACCCAGTACTTC.

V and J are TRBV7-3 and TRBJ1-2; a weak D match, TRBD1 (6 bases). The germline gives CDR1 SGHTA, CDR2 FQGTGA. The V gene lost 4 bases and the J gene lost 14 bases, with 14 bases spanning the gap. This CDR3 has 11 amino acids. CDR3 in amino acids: CASSYGGQDTF. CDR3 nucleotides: TGTGCCAGCAGCTATGGGGGGCAAGATACCTTC.

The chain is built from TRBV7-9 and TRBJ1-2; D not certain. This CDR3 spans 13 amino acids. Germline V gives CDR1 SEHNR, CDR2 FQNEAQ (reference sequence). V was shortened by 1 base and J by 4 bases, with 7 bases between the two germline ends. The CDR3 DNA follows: TGTGCCAGCAGCTTAGGTCCAGCCTATGGCTACACCTTC. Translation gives CASSLGPAYGYTF.

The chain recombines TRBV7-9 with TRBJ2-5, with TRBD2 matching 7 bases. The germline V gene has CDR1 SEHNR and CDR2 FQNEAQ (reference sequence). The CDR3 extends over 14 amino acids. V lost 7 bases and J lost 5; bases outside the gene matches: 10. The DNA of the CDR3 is TGTGCCAGCACCTTCGGGGGGTTCGGTGAGACCCAGTACTTC. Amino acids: CASTFGGFGETQYF.

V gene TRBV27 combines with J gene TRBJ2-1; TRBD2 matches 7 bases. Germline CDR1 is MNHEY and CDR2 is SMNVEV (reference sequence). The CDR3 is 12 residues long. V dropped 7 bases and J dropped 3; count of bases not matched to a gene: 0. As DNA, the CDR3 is TGTGCCAGCAAGCGGGGCTACAATGAGCAGTTCTTC. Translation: CASKRGYNEQFF.

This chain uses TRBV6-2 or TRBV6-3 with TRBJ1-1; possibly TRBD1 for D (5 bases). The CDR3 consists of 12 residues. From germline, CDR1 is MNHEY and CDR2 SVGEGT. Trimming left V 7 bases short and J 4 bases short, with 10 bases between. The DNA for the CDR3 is TGTGCCAGCACTATGGGGGGCACTGAAGCTTTCTTT. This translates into CASTMGGTEAFF.

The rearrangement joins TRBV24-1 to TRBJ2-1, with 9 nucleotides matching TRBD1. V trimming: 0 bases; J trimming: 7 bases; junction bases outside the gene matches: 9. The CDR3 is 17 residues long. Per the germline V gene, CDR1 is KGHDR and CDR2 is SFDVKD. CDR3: CATSDLPGTGWQNEQFF. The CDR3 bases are TGTGCCACCAGTGATTTGCCCGGGACAGGGTGGCAAAATGAGCAGTTCTTC.

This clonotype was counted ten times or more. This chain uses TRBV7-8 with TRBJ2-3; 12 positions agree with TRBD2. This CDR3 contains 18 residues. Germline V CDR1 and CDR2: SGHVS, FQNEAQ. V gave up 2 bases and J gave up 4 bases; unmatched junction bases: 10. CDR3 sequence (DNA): TGTGCCAGCAGCTTACGGCCCCGACTAGCGGGGGACTCAGATACGCAGTATTTT. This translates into CASSLRPRLAGDSDTQYF.

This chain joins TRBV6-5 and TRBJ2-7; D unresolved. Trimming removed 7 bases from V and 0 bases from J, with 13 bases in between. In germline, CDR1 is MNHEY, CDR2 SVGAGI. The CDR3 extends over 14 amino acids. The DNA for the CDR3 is TGTGCCAGCAAATTTGACATCAGCTCCTACGAGCAGTACTTC. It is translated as CASKFDISSYEQYF.

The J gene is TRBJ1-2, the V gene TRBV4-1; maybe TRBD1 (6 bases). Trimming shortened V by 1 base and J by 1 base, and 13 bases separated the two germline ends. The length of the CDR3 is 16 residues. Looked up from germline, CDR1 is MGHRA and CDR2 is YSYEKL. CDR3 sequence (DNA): TGCGCCAGCAGCCAAGTTCCAGGGGAGCTTAACTATGGCTACACCTTC. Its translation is CASSQVPGELNYGYTF.

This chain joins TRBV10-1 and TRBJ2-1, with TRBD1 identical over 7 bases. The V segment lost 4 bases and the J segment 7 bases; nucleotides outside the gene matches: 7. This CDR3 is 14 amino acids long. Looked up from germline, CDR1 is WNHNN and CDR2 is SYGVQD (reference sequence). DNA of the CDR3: TGCGCCAGCAGTGTATTTGGGACAGCTAATGAGCAGTTCTTC. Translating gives CASSVFGTANEQFF.

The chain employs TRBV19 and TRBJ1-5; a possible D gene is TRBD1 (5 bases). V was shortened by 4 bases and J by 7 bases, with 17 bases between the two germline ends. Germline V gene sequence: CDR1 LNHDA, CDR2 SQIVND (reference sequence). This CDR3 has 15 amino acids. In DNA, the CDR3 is TGTGCCAGTAGTAAAAGAATTGGGGCAAGACAGCCCCAGCATTTT. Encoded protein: CASSKRIGARQPQHF.

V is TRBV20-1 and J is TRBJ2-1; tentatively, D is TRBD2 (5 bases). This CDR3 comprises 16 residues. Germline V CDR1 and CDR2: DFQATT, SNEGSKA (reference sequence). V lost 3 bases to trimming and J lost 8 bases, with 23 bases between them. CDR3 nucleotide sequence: TGCAGTGCTAGGCAAAGGAGGACCCTCCACAGAGATGAGCAGTTCTTC. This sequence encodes CSARQRRTLHRDEQFF.